These 30 T cell receptor beta chains share one sample of origin, sequenced in a study of CD8 T cells in ankylosing spondylitis (dated by TCRdb to 2015 to 2018). The library came from 5' RACE. Sequencing relied on an Illumina HiSeq 2500. TCRdb reprocessed the public reads (quality trimming at Q25 with fastp, clone calling with MiXCR) and kept in-frame beta chains. Merged by CDR3 protein, the rows form single entries marked with the most common genes and DNA. The sample table shows 250,000 or so distinct CDR3 sequences, and more than 20% are seen once. Clones ranked in the top ten supply about 0.6% of the sample. Source material: blood, either unsorted or a sorted T cell fraction (not recorded which). The receptors were sampled from a male donor with ankylosing spondylitis or in good health (not recorded which).

The J gene is TRBJ2-3, the V gene TRBV12-3 or TRBV12-4; TRBD2 agrees at 8 bases. The J segment lost 2 bases and the V segment lost 6 bases, leaving 4 bases of the junction unmatched. The CDR3 extends over 14 amino acids. This CDR3 is CASSQRGLTDTQYF. The CDR3, as DNA: TGTGCCAGCAGCCAGCGGGGGCTCACAGATACGCAGTATTTT.

This clonotype was recorded a few times. The genes are TRBV6-5 and TRBJ2-7; 10 bases line up with TRBD1. The CDR3 contains 15 residues. Germline loops: CDR1 MNHEY, CDR2 SVGAGI. Trimming took 2 bases from V and 3 from J; bases not matched to a gene: 4. In nucleotides, the CDR3 is TGTGCCAGCAGTTACCCCGGACAGGGGGTCTACGAGCAGTACTTC. It is translated as CASSYPGQGVYEQYF.

This clonotype was seen repeatedly, ten times or more. The rearrangement links TRBV29-1 to TRBJ2-1, with a possible D match to TRBD1 (6 bases). With 4 bases removed from V and 2 bases from J, the gap between germline ends came to 12 bases. Germline V gene sequence: CDR1 SQVTM, CDR2 ANQGSEA. The length of the CDR3 is 14 residues. The CDR3 DNA sequence: TGCAGCGTTGTTCGACAGGTTACCTACAATGAGCAGTTCTTC. It is translated as CSVVRQVTYNEQFF.

This clonotype was seen ten or more times. The V and J genes are TRBV12-3 or TRBV12-4 and TRBJ2-5; possibly TRBD1 or TRBD2 for D (5 bases each). CDR3 length equals 11 residues. The germline V and J ends were trimmed by 4 bases and 5 bases, with 5 bases remaining between them. In nucleotides, the CDR3 is TGTGCCAGCAGTTGGGGGGAGACCCAGTACTTC. It encodes CASSWGETQYF.

V gene TRBV20-1 combines with J gene TRBJ2-7; D uncertain. Deletions cut 6 bases from V and 0 bases from J, with 15 bases between. The CDR3 is 14 amino acids. Germline CDR1 DFQATT, CDR2 SNEGSKA (reference sequence). This CDR3 is CSASRLPGSYEQYF. CDR3 in DNA: TGCAGTGCCTCCCGACTCCCAGGCTCCTACGAGCAGTACTTC.

This clonotype occurred many times. V is TRBV20-1 and J is TRBJ2-3; no reliable D call. Germline V lookup: CDR1 DFQATT, CDR2 SNEGSKA (reference sequence). The V end was cut by 4 bases, the J end by 2 bases, with 4 bases between. CDR3 length: 11 residues. Here the CDR3 DNA reads TGCAGTGCTACCAACACAGATACGCAGTATTTT. Translating gives CSATNTDTQYF.

J is TRBJ2-7 and V is TRBV12-3 or TRBV12-4; 10 bases map to TRBD2. Trimming cost V 4 bases and J 3 bases; bases outside gene matches: 0. The CDR3 length is 13 residues. The CDR3 DNA sequence: TGTGCCAGCAGTTCTAGCGGGAGCTACGAGCAGTACTTC. Amino acid sequence: CASSSSGSYEQYF.

In its sample, this clonotype was seen a few times. The CDR3 sequence: CSANPGTGENEKLFF. Written as DNA, the CDR3 is TGCAGTGCTAACCCCGGGACAGGGGAAAATGAAAAACTGTTTTTT. This chain links TRBV20-1 with TRBJ1-4; TRBD1 matches at 10 bases. Germline values: CDR1 DFQATT, CDR2 SNEGSKA (reference sequence). The V gene end was trimmed by 4 bases and the J gene end by 5 bases; junction bases not matched to a gene: 7. This CDR3 spans 15 amino acids.

This clonotype was seen at least ten times. A read error may account for a junction end that differs from germline. The V call is TRBV7-7, the J call TRBJ2-5, with D hard to call. This CDR3 is built from 13 residues. CDR1 and CDR2 from the germline V gene are SSHAT and FNYEAQ (reference sequence). CDR3 in DNA: TGTGCTAGCAGCTATGTTTCAGGAGAGACCCAGTACTTC. Its protein product is CASSYVSGETQYF.

There are many counts of this clonotype. The gene calls are TRBV20-1 and TRBJ2-3; the D gene is possibly TRBD2 (5 bases). V dropped 6 bases and J dropped 2 bases, with 15 bases sitting between them. The germline V gene has CDR1 DFQATT and CDR2 SNEGSKA (reference sequence). This CDR3 region has 14 residues. The CDR3 sequence: CSARRGPNTDTQYF. CDR3 sequence (DNA): TGCAGTGCCCGCCGAGGGCCGAACACAGATACGCAGTATTTT.

The table lists this clonotype with many counts. This rearrangement joins TRBV4-1 to TRBJ1-4; D remains ambiguous. V was shortened by 1 base and J by 4 bases, with 7 bases between the two germline ends. This CDR3 spans 14 amino acids. Germline CDR1 and CDR2: MGHRA and YSYEKL. In nucleotides, the CDR3 is TGCGCCAGCAGCCAAGTGGGATATAATGAAAAACTGTTTTTT. Translated, it gives CASSQVGYNEKLFF.

The sample holds a few counts of this clonotype. The V and J genes are TRBV6-6 and TRBJ1-2; D gene unclear. The V end was cut by 6 bases, the J end by 6 bases, with 11 bases between. The CDR3 extends over 12 amino acids. In germline, CDR1 is MNHNY, CDR2 SVGAGI (reference sequence). DNA of the CDR3: TGTGCCAGCAGACTGCACGAAGATGGCTACACCTTC. Its protein is CASRLHEDGYTF.

This clonotype was seen more than once but under ten times. This chain uses TRBV20-1 with TRBJ2-5; D may be TRBD2 (7 bases). CDR1 DFQATT and CDR2 SNEGSKA come from the germline V gene (reference sequence). The CDR3 totals 15 residues. V was shortened by 0 bases and J by 2 bases, with 13 bases between the two germline ends. CDR3 loop: CSARDPGRGQETQYF. The CDR3 coding sequence is TGCAGTGCTAGAGATCCGGGGAGGGGGCAAGAGACCCAGTACTTC.

Many counts were recorded for this clonotype. This chain uses TRBV29-1 with TRBJ2-7; the match to TRBD1 covers 10 bases. CDR1 and CDR2 from the germline V gene are SQVTM and ANQGSEA. The CDR3 is 12 amino acids. The V gene end was trimmed by 6 bases and the J gene end by 5 bases; junction bases not matched to a gene: 4. CDR3 sequence reads: CSVGTGVDEQYF. In DNA, the CDR3 is TGCAGCGTCGGGACAGGGGTAGACGAGCAGTACTTC.

The rearrangement links TRBV20-1 to TRBJ2-5, with D possibly matching TRBD1 (6 bases). V lost 6 bases and J lost 11, with 22 bases in between. Germline V gene sequence: CDR1 DFQATT, CDR2 SNEGSKA (reference sequence). The CDR3 runs to 13 residues. The CDR3 DNA sequence: TGCAGTGCCCAAAAAAATGGGGGCTCCCCTCAGTACTTC. Encoded protein: CSAQKNGGSPQYF.

This clonotype has at least ten counts. The rearrangement uses TRBV11-2 and TRBJ2-1; possible D gene TRBD1, 5 bases. Looked up from germline, CDR1 is SGHAT and CDR2 is FQNNGV. The V and J ends lost 3 bases and 3 bases respectively, with 12 bases between them. This CDR3 spans 15 amino acids. The CDR3 DNA sequence: TGTGCCAGCAGCTTTGTGGGGCTATTCTACAATGAGCAGTTCTTC. It yields the protein CASSFVGLFYNEQFF.

This clonotype has a count of ten or more. V usage is TRBV10-2 and J usage is TRBJ1-1, with a tentative D call TRBD1 (5 bases). The length of the CDR3 is 13 residues. The germline gives CDR1 WSHSY, CDR2 SAAADI. V was clipped by 7 bases and J by 2 bases, with 11 bases between them. CDR3 sequence: CASTVQGNTEAFF. Written as DNA, the CDR3 is TGCGCCAGCACCGTCCAGGGCAACACTGAAGCTTTCTTT.

This chain links TRBV20-1 with TRBJ2-1, with D maybe TRBD2 (6 bases). Germline V gene data show CDR1 as DFQATT and CDR2 as SNEGSKA (reference sequence). The CDR3 length is 16 residues. The V gene lost 0 bases and the J gene lost 6 bases, with 18 bases spanning the gap. Here the CDR3 reads CSARDRRGGGGNEQFF. DNA of the CDR3: TGCAGTGCTAGAGACCGTCGGGGAGGAGGAGGCAATGAGCAGTTCTTC.

The sample holds many counts of this clonotype. The V gene is TRBV5-1, the J gene TRBJ2-3; a weak D match, TRBD2 (6 bases). Trimming left V 7 bases short and J 6 bases short, with 12 bases between. This CDR3 has 12 residues. The germline CDR1 and CDR2 sequences are SGHRS and YFSETQ. The CDR3 sequence: CASGRGSDTQYF. As DNA, the CDR3 is TGCGCCAGCGGGCGGGGAAGTGATACGCAGTATTTT.

This clonotype was recorded at least ten times. The CDR3 reads CASSDLGGTDTQYF. In DNA, the CDR3 is TGTGCCAGTTCGGATTTGGGTGGCACAGATACGCAGTATTTT. The V gene is TRBV12-3 or TRBV12-4, the J gene TRBJ2-3; D is unclear. CDR3 length equals 14 residues. V gave up 9 bases and J gave up 1 base, with 14 bases separating them.

This clonotype came up many times. V usage is TRBV7-2 and J usage is TRBJ2-5; 8 nucleotides line up with TRBD1. This CDR3 spans 15 amino acids. Germline values: CDR1 SGHTA, CDR2 FQGNSA. Trimming at V came to 4 bases and at J to 5 bases, leaving 9 bases not matched to a gene. CDR3 bases: TGTGCCAGCAGCTCCGGACAGGGTATAGAGGAGACCCAGTACTTC. Its protein product is CASSSGQGIEETQYF.

There are many counts of this clonotype. This chain connects TRBV9 to TRBJ2-5, with 9 nucleotides matching TRBD2. The V gene's germline CDR1 is SGDLS and CDR2 YYNGEE. The CDR3 runs 15 residues. V lost 0 bases and J lost 4; bases outside the gene matches: 4. Here the CDR3 DNA reads TGTGCCAGCAGCGTAGCGAGCGGGGGGTCAGAGACCCAGTACTTC. Translation gives CASSVASGGSETQYF.

This clonotype has only a few counts. V and J are TRBV20-1 and TRBJ1-1; D may be TRBD1 (6 bases). The ends were cut back, 7 bases at V and 4 bases at J, with 16 bases in the middle. Germline V gene sequence: CDR1 DFQATT, CDR2 SNEGSKA (reference sequence). The CDR3 loop spans 13 amino acids. This CDR3 reads CSGWTEAGTEAFF. The CDR3, as DNA: TGCAGTGGTTGGACAGAGGCTGGCACTGAAGCTTTCTTT.

This clonotype was counted ten times or more. The rearrangement links TRBV20-1 to TRBJ2-1; TRBD2 matches 7 bases. From germline, CDR1 is DFQATT and CDR2 SNEGSKA (reference sequence). V was pared by 7 bases and J by 12 bases, with 6 bases of the junction left unmatched. This CDR3 has 10 amino acids. CDR3 in amino acids: CSVTREGQFF. In nucleotides, the CDR3 is TGCAGTGTCACCAGGGAGGGGCAGTTCTTC.

This clonotype appeared a few times. The rearrangement uses TRBV20-1 and TRBJ2-1, with D perhaps matching TRBD2 (5 bases). The germline CDR1 and CDR2 sequences are DFQATT and SNEGSKA (reference sequence). Trimming removed 1 base at V and 8 bases at J, with 12 bases between. The CDR3 consists of 13 residues. The CDR3 spells CSARGPSSHEQFF. In DNA, the CDR3 is TGCAGTGCTAGAGGCCCGTCTAGCCATGAGCAGTTCTTC.

This clonotype was observed a handful of times. The gene calls are TRBV29-1 and TRBJ1-2; 12 nucleotides match TRBD1. The V gene end was trimmed by 7 bases and the J gene end by 6 bases; junction bases not matched to a gene: 3. This CDR3 comprises 12 residues. From germline, CDR1 is SQVTM and CDR2 ANQGSEA. The CDR3 sequence is CSAGTGGDGYTF. As DNA, the CDR3 is TGCAGCGCCGGGACAGGGGGCGATGGCTACACCTTC.

V is TRBV2 and J is TRBJ2-5; a possible D gene is TRBD1 (6 bases). CDR1 and CDR2 (germline): SNHLY, FYNNEI. The CDR3 runs 15 residues. Trimming removed 8 bases at V and 3 bases at J, with 19 bases between. CDR3 region: CASGIYRVGKETQYF. CDR3 bases: TGTGCCAGCGGGATTTACAGGGTCGGGAAAGAGACCCAGTACTTC.

The rearrangement links TRBV10-3 to TRBJ2-7; 8 bases agree with TRBD1. Germline lookup yields CDR1 ENHRY and CDR2 SYGVKD. The CDR3 consists of 14 residues. J was trimmed by 3 bases and V by 6 bases; bases with no gene match: 7. CDR3 sequence reads: CAIRATGAGYEQYF. In nucleotides, the CDR3 is TGTGCCATCAGGGCGACAGGGGCGGGCTACGAGCAGTACTTC.

The V and J genes are TRBV7-2 and TRBJ2-7, with D possibly being TRBD2 (6 bases). This CDR3 has 15 residues. Trimming took 6 bases from V and 7 from J, leaving 22 bases between them. Germline-derived CDR1 and CDR2 are SGHTA and FQGNSA. CDR3 DNA sequence: TGTGCCAGCAGTCCTGGGGGAGGAGGCCCTAGGGAGCAGTACTTC. Translation: CASSPGGGGPREQYF.

This chain connects TRBV4-1 to TRBJ2-5; D is perhaps TRBD1 (5 bases). The V gene lost 1 base and the J gene lost 0 bases, with 9 bases spanning the gap. From germline, CDR1 is MGHRA and CDR2 YSYEKL. The CDR3 is 15 amino acids. The CDR3 is CASSQGQGHQETQYF. Written as DNA, the CDR3 is TGCGCCAGCAGCCAAGGGCAGGGCCACCAAGAGACCCAGTACTTC.